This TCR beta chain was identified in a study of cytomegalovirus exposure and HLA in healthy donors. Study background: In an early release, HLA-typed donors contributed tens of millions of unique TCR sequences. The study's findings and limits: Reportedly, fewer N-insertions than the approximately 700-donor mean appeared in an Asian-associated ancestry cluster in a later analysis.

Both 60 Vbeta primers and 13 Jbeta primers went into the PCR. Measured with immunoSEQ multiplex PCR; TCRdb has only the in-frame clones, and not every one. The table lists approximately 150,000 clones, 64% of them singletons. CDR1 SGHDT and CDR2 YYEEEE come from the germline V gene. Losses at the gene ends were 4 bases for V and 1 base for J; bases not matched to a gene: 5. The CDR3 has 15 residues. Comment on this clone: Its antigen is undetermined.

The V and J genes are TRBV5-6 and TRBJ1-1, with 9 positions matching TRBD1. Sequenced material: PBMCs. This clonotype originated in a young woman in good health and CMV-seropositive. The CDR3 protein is CASSPGDRENTEAFF. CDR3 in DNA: TGTGCCAGCAGCCCGGGGGACAGGGAGAACACTGAAGCTTTCTTT.